This T cell receptor (beta chain) was documented in a study of cytomegalovirus exposure and HLA in healthy donors. The CDR3 length is 15 residues. From germline, CDR1 is SGDLS and CDR2 YYNGEE. The germline V and J ends were trimmed by 8 bases and 5 bases, with 20 bases remaining between them. Study-level results: Investigators reported 150 to 200 TCR beta chains as tied to cytomegalovirus.

About this clone itself: What it binds is unknown.

Assay: immunoSEQ multiplex PCR; the TCRdb copy retains only in-frame clones and omits some. The table has some 200,000 clones, around 82% seen once; the top ten hold about 2.8%. The V call is TRBV9, the J call TRBJ1-5, with D tentatively TRBD1 (6 bases). This sequence was found in a woman aged 18-29 years in good health and CMV-seropositive. The source material was PBMCs. The CDR3 DNA reads as TGTGCCAGTGAGACCGGGACAACGGTCGATCAGCCCCAGCATTTT. Its protein is CASETGTTVDQPQHF.